The rows below give T cell receptor beta chains drawn from one sample of a study of blood T cells in healthy people across ages. TCRdb analysed the 5' RACE reads with MiXCR anew, one entry per CDR3 protein. The data show about 290,000 distinct CDR3 sequences, roughly a quarter seen once. Sequences were obtained from blood. Receptors originate from a woman between 65 and 79 years old in good health. The CDR3 runs from the conserved cysteine through the conserved F or W. The D gene is left open where the match is weak. Clone size, where shown, is once, few, many, or a class for clones that have expanded.

>TRBV5-1|few|.|TRBJ2-7
CASSLDGRVGGEQYF
TGCGCCAGCAGCTTGGATGGCAGGGTTGGAGGCGAGCAGTACTTC
>TRBV6-1|few|TRBD2|TRBJ2-2
CASSERHPGGNTGELFF
TGTGCCAGCAGTGAAAGGCATCCGGGAGGTAACACCGGGGAGCTGTTTTTT
>TRBV4-3|.|.|TRBJ1-1
CASSRESNTGAFF
TGCGCCAGCAGCCGGGAGTCGAACACTGGAGCTTTCTTT
>TRBV6-6|few|.|TRBJ1-5
CASSYSTVDQPQHF
TGTGCCAGCAGTTACTCGACGGTTGATCAGCCCCAGCATTTT
>TRBV10-3|once|TRBD1|TRBJ1-2
CANSIRTGNYGYTF
TGTGCCAACAGTATCCGGACAGGGAACTATGGCTACACCTTC
>TRBV28|few|.|TRBJ2-7
CASSMGLRTYEQYF
TGTGCCAGCAGTATGGGTCTCCGAACCTACGAGCAGTACTTC
>TRBV6-1|.|TRBD2|TRBJ2-1
CASRPTVAGANREQFF
TGTGCCAGCAGGCCAACGGTAGCGGGAGCGAATCGTGAGCAGTTCTTC
>TRBV7-2|.|.|TRBJ2-5
CASSQYLGQQETQYF
TGTGCCAGCAGCCAATATTTGGGTCAGCAGGAGACCCAGTACTTC
>TRBV7-9|.|.|TRBJ2-3
CASSPSSADTQYF
TGTGCCAGCAGCCCTTCTAGTGCAGATACGCAGTATTTT
>TRBV19|many|.|TRBJ2-5
CASRGYQETQYF
TGTGCCAGTAGGGGGTACCAAGAGACCCAGTACTTC
>TRBV28|few|TRBD1|TRBJ2-4
CVSSPTGALKNIQYF
TGTGTCAGCAGTCCCACAGGGGCCCTCAAAAACATTCAGTACTTC
>TRBV20-1|few|.|TRBJ2-5
CSARVMGETQYF
TGCAGTGCTAGGGTAATGGGAGAGACCCAGTACTTC
>TRBV6-1|many|.|TRBJ2-7
CASTLAYEQYF
TGTGCCAGCACCTTAGCCTACGAGCAGTACTTC
>TRBV7-2|few|.|TRBJ2-4
CASSLGRGGDIQYF
TGTGCCAGCAGCTTAGGTCGCGGAGGGGACATTCAGTACTTC
>TRBV6-2/TRBV6-3|.|TRBD2|TRBJ2-1
CASSRKTSGLNEQFF
TGTGCCAGCAGTCGCAAGACTAGCGGCCTCAATGAGCAGTTCTTC
>TRBV20-1|.|TRBD2|TRBJ2-7
CSASTSANYEQYF
TGCAGTGCAAGCACTAGCGCTAACTACGAGCAGTACTTC
>TRBV6-5|few|TRBD1|TRBJ2-7
CATTGQGGLSYEQYF
TGTGCCACCACGGGACAGGGGGGACTTTCCTACGAGCAGTACTTC
>TRBV5-6|.|.|TRBJ1-1
CASRTEGLTEAFF
TGTGCCAGCAGAACCGAGGGCCTCACTGAAGCTTTCTTT
>TRBV5-1|.|TRBD1|TRBJ1-1
CASSLGQGPTEAFF
TGCGCCAGCAGCTTGGGACAGGGACCCACTGAAGCTTTCTTT
>TRBV7-2|.|.|TRBJ1-1
CASSPQGKKGTEAFF
TGTGCCAGCAGCCCACAGGGAAAAAAGGGCACTGAAGCTTTCTTT
>TRBV20-1|few|.|TRBJ2-3
CSARDSTDKTDTQYF
TGCAGTGCTAGAGACTCCACTGACAAAACAGATACGCAGTATTTT
>TRBV2|.|.|TRBJ2-1
CASSEAGGRYNEQFF
TGTGCCAGCAGTGAAGCGGGGGGCCGCTACAATGAGCAGTTCTTC
>TRBV20-1|.|.|TRBJ2-7
CSASGSSLWGEQYF
TGCAGTGCTAGCGGGAGTTCCCTATGGGGCGAGCAGTACTTC
>TRBV20-1|.|TRBD2|TRBJ2-3
CSARDRRTSGISTDTQYF
TGCAGTGCTAGAGATCGGAGGACTAGCGGGATTTCTACAGATACGCAGTATTTT
>TRBV6-1|.|TRBD1|TRBJ2-5
CASSEDFGWGTDKETQYF
TGTGCCAGCAGTGAAGATTTCGGATGGGGGACAGATAAAGAGACCCAGTACTTC
>TRBV6-5|.|.|TRBJ2-5
CASSYEAGGEETQYF
TGTGCCAGCAGTTACGAAGCGGGTGGAGAAGAGACCCAGTACTTC
>TRBV20-1|.|.|TRBJ2-2
CSAREGSTGELFF
TGCAGTGCTAGAGAAGGCAGCACCGGGGAGCTGTTTTTT
>TRBV6-6|.|.|TRBJ1-2
CAVLPALTYGYTF
TGTGCCGTCCTACCGGCACTGACATATGGCTACACCTTC
>TRBV19|few|.|TRBJ2-7
CASRLSAGDSYEQYF
TGTGCCAGTAGACTTTCGGCAGGGGATTCCTACGAGCAGTACTTC
>TRBV11-3|few|.|TRBJ2-7
CASSLVGAGEQYF
TGTGCCAGCAGCTTGGTGGGGGCTGGCGAGCAGTACTTC
>TRBV25-1|.|TRBD1|TRBJ2-7
CASSDDRGPHEQYF
TGTGCCAGCAGCGACGACAGGGGTCCCCACGAGCAGTACTTC
>TRBV10-3|.|TRBD1|TRBJ1-5
CAISGDRVDQPQHF
TGTGCCATCAGTGGGGACAGGGTGGATCAGCCCCAGCATTTT
>TRBV7-9|.|TRBD1|TRBJ2-1
CASSPLAGTGEQFF
TGTGCCAGCAGCCCGCTCGCAGGGACAGGGGAGCAGTTCTTC
>TRBV29-1|.|TRBD2|TRBJ2-3
CSMWTSGFSTDTQYF
TGCAGCATGTGGACTAGCGGTTTCTCCACAGATACGCAGTATTTT
>TRBV29-1|many|TRBD1|TRBJ1-4
CSVGYRGEYEKLFF
TGCAGCGTCGGATACAGGGGGGAGTATGAAAAACTGTTTTTT
>TRBV20-1|.|.|TRBJ1-4
CSARDGRTGNEKLFF
TGCAGTGCTAGAGATGGAAGGACGGGGAATGAAAAACTGTTTTTT
>TRBV7-2|many|.|TRBJ1-4
CASSRATNEKLFF
TGTGCCAGCAGCCGCGCAACTAATGAAAAACTGTTTTTT
>TRBV7-9|.|.|TRBJ1-1
CASTSRTENTEAFF
TGTGCCAGCACCTCAAGGACGGAGAACACTGAAGCTTTCTTT
>TRBV28|.|TRBD1|TRBJ1-2
CASREGGGYGYTF
TGTGCCAGCAGGGAAGGGGGCGGCTATGGCTACACCTTC
>TRBV6-2/TRBV6-3|many|.|TRBJ2-6
CASSYGGSGANVLTF
TGTGCCAGCAGTTACGGGGGGTCAGGGGCCAACGTCCTGACTTTC
>TRBV7-2|once|.|TRBJ1-2
CASGAGGYTF
TGTGCCAGCGGCGCCGGCGGCTACACCTTC
>TRBV27|.|.|TRBJ2-3
CASPLADGFTDAQYF
TGTGCCAGCCCCCTGGCAGACGGGTTCACAGATGCGCAGTATTTT
>TRBV5-1|few|TRBD2|TRBJ2-5
CASSGTSRETQYF
TGCGCCAGCAGCGGGACTAGCCGGGAGACCCAGTACTTC
>TRBV2|many|.|TRBJ2-1
CASSYGGNEQFF
TGTGCCAGCTCCTATGGCGGTAATGAGCAGTTCTTC
>TRBV7-9|few|TRBD2|TRBJ2-1
CASTPGLAGGPLNEQFF
TGTGCCAGCACGCCGGGGCTAGCGGGAGGGCCTCTCAATGAGCAGTTCTTC
>TRBV7-2|.|.|TRBJ1-6
CASSLGLDYNSPLHF
TGTGCCAGCAGCTTAGGTCTGGACTATAATTCACCCCTCCACTTT
>TRBV12-3/TRBV12-4|few|.|TRBJ2-1
CASSIDGTYYNEQFF
TGTGCCAGCAGCATCGACGGAACATACTACAATGAGCAGTTCTTC
>TRBV12-3/TRBV12-4|few|TRBD1|TRBJ2-7
CASSLGDRGFNEQYF
TGTGCCAGCAGTTTAGGGGACAGGGGATTCAACGAGCAGTACTTC
>TRBV5-1|.|TRBD2|TRBJ2-5
CASSKGLAAGVGETQYF
TGCGCCAGCAGCAAAGGACTAGCTGCAGGGGTAGGAGAGACCCAGTACTTC
>TRBV7-2|.|.|TRBJ1-5
CASSLDPNQPQHF
TGTGCTAGCAGCTTAGACCCCAATCAGCCCCAGCATTTT
>TRBV20-1|.|TRBD2|TRBJ2-3
CSALRTSGMTDTQYF
TGCAGTGCTCTTAGGACTAGCGGGATGACAGATACGCAGTATTTT
>TRBV12-3/TRBV12-4|few|.|TRBJ1-1
CASSLGGWTGDTEAFF
TGTGCCAGCAGTTTGGGGGGTTGGACGGGGGACACTGAAGCTTTCTTT
>TRBV7-9|few|TRBD2|TRBJ2-1
CASSHSLAGLAANEQFF
TGTGCCAGCAGCCACAGCCTTGCAGGACTAGCTGCGAATGAGCAGTTCTTC
>TRBV10-3|.|TRBD2|TRBJ2-1
CAISEPGLASNEQFF
TGTGCCATCAGTGAACCGGGACTAGCGAGTAATGAGCAGTTCTTC